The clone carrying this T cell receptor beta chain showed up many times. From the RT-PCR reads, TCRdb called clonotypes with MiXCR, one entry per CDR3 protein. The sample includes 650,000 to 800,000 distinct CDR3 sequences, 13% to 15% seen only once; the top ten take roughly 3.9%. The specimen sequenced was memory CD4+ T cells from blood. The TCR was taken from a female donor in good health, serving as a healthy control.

The CDR3 loop reads CASRYTGELFF. The CDR3, as DNA: TGTGCCAGCAGATACACCGGGGAGCTGTTTTTT. The gene calls are TRBV12-3 or TRBV12-4 and TRBJ2-2; D remains unclear. The CDR3 contains 11 residues. The V and J ends lost 6 bases and 3 bases respectively, with 2 bases between them.